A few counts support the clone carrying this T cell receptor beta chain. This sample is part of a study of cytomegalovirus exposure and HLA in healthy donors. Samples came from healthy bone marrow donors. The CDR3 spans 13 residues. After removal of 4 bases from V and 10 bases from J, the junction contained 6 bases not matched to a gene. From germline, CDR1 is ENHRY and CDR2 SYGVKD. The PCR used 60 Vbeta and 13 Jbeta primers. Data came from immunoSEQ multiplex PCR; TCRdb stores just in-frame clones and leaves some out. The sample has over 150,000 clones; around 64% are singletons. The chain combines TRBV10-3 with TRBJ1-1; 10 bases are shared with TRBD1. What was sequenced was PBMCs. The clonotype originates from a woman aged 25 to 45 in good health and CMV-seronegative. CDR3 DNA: TGTGCCATCAGTGGGGGGACAGGGGAAGGAGCTTTCTTT. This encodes CAISGGTGEGAFF.